The 22 T cell receptor beta chains listed next were all sequenced from one sample in a study of cytomegalovirus exposure and HLA in healthy donors. Amplification used 60 Vbeta primers and 13 Jbeta primers. Clones were read by immunoSEQ multiplex PCR, and TCRdb kept only the in-frame ones, dropping some. This sample has approximately 70,000 clones, with around 72% found just once. Sequenced material: PBMCs. The receptors were gathered from a woman aged 40 to 50 in good health and CMV-seropositive.

In this sample, this clone turned up a few times. The chain has TRBV15 and TRBJ2-3, with D possibly matching TRBD2 (6 bases). This CDR3 region has 17 residues. Germline CDR1 LNHNV, CDR2 YYDKDF (reference sequence). V lost 3 bases to trimming and J lost 2 bases, with 18 bases between them. CDR3 protein: CATSRVPRDSYTDTQYF. CDR3 in DNA: TGTGCCACCAGCAGGGTTCCCCGGGACTCATACACAGATACGCAGTATTTT.

This clone was seen just once. This chain uses TRBV2 with TRBJ1-2, with a tentative D call TRBD1 (5 bases). With 7 bases removed from V and 6 bases from J, the gap between germline ends came to 18 bases. This CDR3 has 14 amino acids. Per the germline V gene, CDR1 is SNHLY and CDR2 is FYNNEI. The CDR3 loop reads CASNLQAPMDGYTF. The CDR3 DNA reads TGTGCCAGCAATCTACAGGCCCCGATGGATGGCTACACCTTC.

V and J are TRBV7-6 and TRBJ2-5; tentatively, D is TRBD2 (6 bases). Germline lookup yields CDR1 SGHVS and CDR2 FNYEAQ. V lost 5 bases and J lost 5, with 18 bases in between. This CDR3 has 15 amino acids. In DNA form, the CDR3 reads TGTGCCAGCAGCGTCGCATGGGGGAGGAGGGAGACCCAGTACTTC. This sequence encodes CASSVAWGRRETQYF.

This rearrangement joins TRBV4-1 to TRBJ1-2; 7 bases are shared with TRBD1. CDR1 is MGHRA, CDR2 YSYEKL, per germline. V shed 7 bases and J 2 bases; nucleotides not matched to a gene: 13. The CDR3 is made up of 16 amino acids. In DNA form, the CDR3 reads TGCGCCAGCACCTCTACCATAGGGGGCAGCAACTATGGCTACACCTTC. Translation: CASTSTIGGSNYGYTF.

This chain joins TRBV27 and TRBJ1-1; D might be TRBD1 (5 bases). The CDR3 has 13 residues. In germline, CDR1 is MNHEY, CDR2 SMNVEV (reference sequence). V was clipped by 0 bases and J by 4 bases, with 6 bases between them. The CDR3 loop reads CASSLSGLTEAFF. The CDR3 region has the DNA TGTGCCAGCAGTTTATCGGGACTCACTGAAGCTTTCTTT.

This clone was recorded a few times. The CDR3 DNA reads as TGTGCCAGCAGCTCCGCGACTGACAATCAGCCCCAGCATTTT. The encoded protein is CASSSATDNQPQHF. The rearrangement uses TRBV6-6 and TRBJ1-5; D is unclear. Deletions cut 6 bases from V and 3 bases from J, with 12 bases between. The CDR3 extends over 14 amino acids. Germline CDR1 reads MNHNY; CDR2 reads SVGAGI (reference sequence).

V gene TRBV6-1 combines with J gene TRBJ2-7, with TRBD1 matching over 9 bases. The J segment lost 2 bases and the V segment lost 8 bases, leaving 7 bases of the junction unmatched. The CDR3 has 14 residues. The V gene's germline CDR1 is MNHNS and CDR2 SASEGT. CDR3 protein: CASGPRQGAYEQYF. The CDR3 nucleotides read TGTGCCAGCGGGCCCAGACAGGGGGCCTACGAGCAGTACTTC.

The CDR3 protein is CASSQDWVGYPSSYNEQFF. CDR3 nucleotide sequence: TGTGCCAGCAGCCAAGATTGGGTGGGCTACCCGAGCTCCTACAATGAGCAGTTCTTC. The chain uses TRBV14 and TRBJ2-1, with D unclear. The V gene lost 0 bases and the J gene lost 0 bases, with 18 bases spanning the gap. The CDR3 extends over 19 amino acids. Germline V gene data show CDR1 as SGHDN and CDR2 as FVKESK.

The rearrangement links TRBV19 to TRBJ1-5; D is unclear. Trimming pared 0 bases from V and 4 bases from J, leaving 13 bases between. The CDR3 runs 16 residues. Germline-derived CDR1 and CDR2 are LNHDA and SQIVND (reference sequence). The DNA of the CDR3 is TGTGCCAGTAGTATAGATCCGGGATTTCCTAATCAGCCCCAGCATTTT. It is translated as CASSIDPGFPNQPQHF.

V gene TRBV29-1 combines with J gene TRBJ2-3, with 7 positions matching TRBD2. The ends lost 7 bases at V and 3 bases at J; junction bases unmatched: 13. Germline values: CDR1 SQVTM, CDR2 ANQGSEA. CDR3 length: 15 residues. CDR3 in amino acids: CSALGGGGSTDTQYF. The CDR3, as DNA: TGCAGCGCTCTAGGCGGCGGGGGATCGACAGATACGCAGTATTTT.

The V gene is TRBV11-3, the J gene TRBJ2-3, with D tentatively TRBD2 (5 bases). The ends were cut back, 5 bases at V and 4 bases at J, with 13 bases in the middle. The germline CDR1 and CDR2 sequences are SGHNT and YENEEA. This CDR3 contains 14 residues. The CDR3 loop reads CASSRAPGADTQYF. For the CDR3, the DNA is TGTGCCAGCAGCCGCGCCCCCGGGGCAGATACGCAGTATTTT.

The chain links TRBV7-2 to TRBJ2-1, with 12 bases identical to TRBD2. The CDR3 contains 16 residues. J gave up 9 bases and V 1 base, and 7 bases lay outside the gene matches. From germline, CDR1 is SGHTA and CDR2 FQGNSA. This CDR3 is CASSLELAGGGTEQFF. CDR3 coding DNA: TGTGCCAGCAGCTTAGAACTAGCGGGGGGCGGAACTGAGCAGTTCTTC.

V and J are TRBV6-6 and TRBJ2-5; D is unresolved. This CDR3 is built from 14 residues. Germline lookup yields CDR1 MNHNY and CDR2 SVGAGI (reference sequence). The germline V and J ends were trimmed by 0 bases and 5 bases, with 10 bases remaining between them. The DNA for the CDR3 is TGTGCCAGCAGTTACTCCCGGAGTGGGGAGACCCAGTACTTC. This sequence encodes CASSYSRSGETQYF.

This sequence joins TRBV27 and TRBJ1-6; 8 bases fit TRBD1. J gave up 6 bases and V 5 bases, and 3 bases lay outside the gene matches. CDR1 and CDR2 (germline): MNHEY, SMNVEV (reference sequence). The CDR3 totals 14 residues. CDR3 protein: CASSLDRANSPLHF. The CDR3 DNA follows: TGTGCCAGCAGTCTGGACAGGGCTAATTCACCCCTCCACTTT.

The genes are TRBV6-1 and TRBJ1-1; D unclear. The V end lost 2 bases, the J end lost 3 bases, and 7 bases lay between the germline ends. From germline, CDR1 is MNHNS and CDR2 SASEGT. The CDR3 sequence is 13 residues long. As DNA, the CDR3 is TGTGCCAGCAGTGAACAGGTCCACACTGAAGCTTTCTTT. It translates to CASSEQVHTEAFF.

The gene calls are TRBV7-9 and TRBJ1-2, with a possible D match to TRBD1 (5 bases). V shed 8 bases and J shed 8 bases, with 21 bases lying between them. The length of the CDR3 is 14 residues. Germline CDR1 SEHNR, CDR2 FQNEAQ (reference sequence). In DNA form, the CDR3 reads TGTGCCAGCGGTTGGGGGGACCCCCTCATCGGCTACACCTTC. This gives the protein CASGWGDPLIGYTF.

The CDR3 loop reads CASSLGQGNQPQHF. Here the CDR3 DNA reads TGTGCCAGCAGCCTGGGACAGGGGAATCAGCCCCAGCATTTT. V gene TRBV6-6 combines with J gene TRBJ1-5; 10 bases map to TRBD1. The germline gives CDR1 MNHNY, CDR2 SVGAGI (reference sequence). Trimming took 6 bases from V and 4 from J; bases not matched to a gene: 3. The length of the CDR3 is 14 residues.

V gene TRBV6-1 combines with J gene TRBJ1-2; 7 nucleotides align to TRBD1. Trimming took 6 bases from V and 5 from J; bases not matched to a gene: 9. This CDR3 is built from 14 residues. Germline lookup yields CDR1 MNHNS and CDR2 SASEGT. The DNA of the CDR3 is TGTGCCAGCAGCCCTACCGGGACAGCTTATGGCTACACCTTC. Protein: CASSPTGTAYGYTF.

This chain uses TRBV6-5 with TRBJ1-2, with a weak D call TRBD1 (6 bases). Germline V gene sequence: CDR1 MNHEY, CDR2 SVGAGI. V lost 7 bases and J lost 6, with 12 bases in between. This CDR3 is 12 amino acids long. CDR3: CASTRGGDGYTF. CDR3 sequence (DNA): TGTGCCAGCACGAGGGGGGGCGATGGCTACACCTTC.

The chain has TRBV2 and TRBJ2-3, with 10 bases identical to TRBD2. Germline trimming cut 10 bases from V and 5 bases from J; bases unmatched to any gene: 9. CDR3 length equals 14 residues. CDR1 SNHLY and CDR2 FYNNEI come from the germline V gene. The CDR3 DNA is TGTGCCACCATCGGGGCTAGCGGGGGAGATACGCAGTATTTT. This sequence encodes CATIGASGGDTQYF.

The gene calls are TRBV29-1 and TRBJ1-2, with TRBD1 matching over 8 bases. Germline CDR1 is SQVTM and CDR2 is ANQGSEA. Trimming at V came to 6 bases and at J to 3 bases, leaving 6 bases not matched to a gene. This CDR3 has 13 residues. This chain's CDR3 is CSVGQGPYYGYTF. For the CDR3, the DNA is TGCAGCGTAGGACAGGGCCCTTACTATGGCTACACCTTC.

This clone was recorded once. The chain recombines TRBV15 with TRBJ2-5; 9 bases fit TRBD1. CDR1 and CDR2 from the germline V gene are LNHNV and YYDKDF (reference sequence). The CDR3 has 15 amino acids. With 5 bases clipped from V and 3 bases from J, the junction kept 7 bases outside the gene matches. The CDR3 DNA sequence: TGTGCCACCAGCCGAGGGGACAGGGAAAAAGAGACCCAGTACTTC. Residues: CATSRGDREKETQYF.